This T cell receptor (beta chain) was sequenced in a study of T cells after yellow fever vaccination. Study results and limitations: Repertoires obtained by FACS sorting could include abundant clonotypes that entered as contaminants from the bulk population. The study re-detected most primary-vaccination clones after the booster (nearly 97% CD4, roughly 88% CD8). Overlap between CD4 and CD8 compartments was detected for a small share of clonotypes.

The length of the CDR3 is 12 residues. From germline, CDR1 is SEHNR and CDR2 FQNEAQ (reference sequence). Trimming took 0 bases from V and 7 from J, leaving 6 bases between them. Researchers made TCR cDNA using 5'RACE template switching, and this step added a universal primer site and UMIs. MiXCR, applied by TCRdb to the 5' RACE reads, yields one record per CDR3 protein. The repertoire holds some 560,000 distinct CDR3 sequences, with approximately 16% as singletons. This clonotype came up a few times. The antigen is undetermined. The receptor's source is a man younger than 30 who received the YFV17D yellow fever vaccine. The sample was PBMCs, taken about 5 days after the first yellow fever vaccination. This chain uses TRBV7-9 with TRBJ2-5, with D unclear. CDR3 in DNA: TGTGCCAGCAGCTTAGCGCCGGTGACCCAGTACTTC. It translates to CASSLAPVTQYF. Full variable domain (outside the CDR3, taken from reference TRBV7-9 and TRBJ2-5): DTGVSQNPRHKITKRGQNVTFRCDPISEHNRLYWYRQTLGQGPEFLTYFQNEAQLEKSRLLSDRFSAERPKGSFSTLEIQRTEQGDSAMYLCASSLAPVTQYFGPGTRLLVL.